Detailed here is one T cell receptor beta chain. The CDR3 runs to 16 residues. With 2 bases clipped from V and 5 bases from J, the junction kept 8 bases outside the gene matches. Germline V CDR1 and CDR2: SEHNR, FQNEAQ (reference sequence). The table came from immunoSEQ multiplex PCR; TCRdb's copy has only in-frame clones and leaves some out. The data hold about 92,000 clones, with about 92% observed a single time. This specimen belongs to a study of T cell changes during pregnancy in multiple sclerosis. Source: peripheral blood, taken in the first trimester of pregnancy. The V and J genes are TRBV7-9 and TRBJ1-1; 10 nucleotides agree with TRBD1. This clonotype was sampled from a female donor with multiple sclerosis, enrolled in a pregnancy study. CDR3 residues: CASSLKGQGERTEAFF. As DNA, the CDR3 is TGTGCCAGCAGCTTAAAAGGACAGGGGGAGAGGACTGAAGCTTTCTTT.